This TCR beta chain originates from a study of PD-L1 blockade in urothelial cancer (dated by TCRdb to about 2017). About the full investigation: All patients started therapy in the mid-2010s and received atezolizumab 1,200 mg intravenously every 3 weeks. Pretreatment blood TCR-seq was available for about 28 patients, at least one posttreatment blood collection was obtained for around 25 patients, and tumor TCR-seq was available for around 25 patients. Blood samples gave a median of 141,255 T cells and approximately 81,000 unique TCRs, with a median clonality of around 0.08. Pretreatment tumor samples and matched peripheral blood, collected serially before and after atezolizumab treatment, underwent TCR sequencing. Fewer than ten patients reached durable clinical benefit, while 15 to 20 patients did not. Blood samples were analyzed at two time points: 3 weeks after treatment start (second dose) and 6 weeks after treatment start. Durable clinical benefit was defined as a progression-free survival longer than 6 months, and TCR features were additionally tested against progression-free survival and overall survival. In the same patients, whole exome sequencing and RNA sequencing of pretreatment tumors were performed in addition to TCR sequencing. About nine tenths of the roughly 29 patients were identified as males with urothelial cancer of bladder origin, and a prior smoking history was reported by 18 of 29 patients. Somatic, immune and clinical correlates of response to PD-L1 blockade with atezolizumab in urothelial cancer were the focus of an exploratory multi-omic analysis. An ECOG performance status of 0 or 1 was recorded for the patients, and 0 to 3 prior chemotherapy regimens had been received by the patients.

The CDR3 starts with the cysteine, ends with the phenylalanine, and has 15 residues. The kept DNA is CDR3 alone, 45 bases in frame from the first base. CDR1 SSHAT and CDR2 FNYEAQ are derived from the germline V gene (reference sequence). Study-level results and caveats: Patients with durable benefit showed greater expansion of tumor-associated TCR clones in peripheral blood 3 weeks after starting treatment (n ≈ 21, p = 0.022). A pretreatment peripheral blood TCR clonality below the median was linked to improved progression-free and overall survival. Because the sample size was small (n ≈ 28) and many of the analyses were exploratory, the results are meant to be hypothesis-generating.

To estimate absolute template abundance from read counts, synthetic TCR analog templates were spiked into each PCR. The immunoSEQ assay was used to amplify TCRbeta CDR3 regions from genomic DNA with bias-controlled V and J gene primers. Sequencing of rearranged TCRbeta segments was performed at approximately 20X coverage. Per the authors' processing: Sequencing errors were corrected by clustering and CDR3s were annotated against IMGT to assign V, D and J genes. Downstream analyses used only productive TCRbeta rearrangements, leaving out any out-of-frame or stop-codon sequences. Clonality was computed as one minus Shannon entropy normalized by the log of the number of unique productive sequences. Fisher's exact test with Benjamini-Hochberg correction, using a cutoff of adjusted p below 0.01, was how clones that differed between time points or between blood and tumor were identified. TCRdb stores this immuneACCESS table with in-frame sequences only. Part of the clones is absent; in the studies checked, under half of the shortfall reflects unresolved V genes, and no reason is known for the rest. Clonal size and the V and J genes are those of that table, whereas D and trimming came from the DNA. Here the sample has about 43,000 clones; more than 75% occur a single time. About 16% of the sample goes to the ten largest clones.

The time point label, read with the paper, signifies: pretreatment peripheral blood. The cohort comprised approximately 30 patients with locally advanced or metastatic urothelial carcinoma treated at Memorial Sloan Kettering on a trial protocol. Peripheral blood mononuclear cells were collected from each patient pretreatment and during treatment, giving between 1 and 8 total time points per patient. The Qiagen DNeasy Blood extraction kit was used to purify genomic DNA from total PBMCs and from tumor samples. PBMCs were collected pretreatment and during treatment, and were isolated and stored as previously described. As to this clone: The clone's antigen remains unknown. At one of its ends the junction is not consistent with the germline gene, which may arise from a read error.

The rearrangement combines TRBV7-7 with TRBJ2-3, with 13 central nucleotides matching TRBD2. This TCR was sampled from a man in his fifties or sixties with urothelial cancer. Here the sequenced sample was PBMCs, taken around atezolizumab (anti-PD-L1) treatment. For the CDR3, the sequence is CASSKGLAGTDTQYF. In nucleotides, the sequence is TGTGCTAGCAGCAAGGGACTAGCGGGAACAGATACGCAGTATTTT.